The 28 T cell receptor beta chains given below trace back to one sample, sequenced in a study of blood T cell repertoires in COVID-19 (dated by TCRdb to 2020 to 2021). Receptors were amplified or captured by the immunoSEQ multiplex PCR assay. TCRdb took this table from immuneACCESS and kept in-frame rearrangements with V and J called. Such tables lack part of the clones; where checked against another copy, unresolved V genes explain under half of the gap, and the rest is unexplained. This sample is represented by about 140,000 clones; around 87% of them were singletons. The ten most abundant clones make up approximately 4% of the sample. The source material was peripheral blood. The receptors were sampled from a woman in her 40s with acute or convalescent COVID-19.

The chain is built from TRBV28 and TRBJ1-5; D remains unclear. The germline CDR1 and CDR2 sequences are MDHEN and SYDVKM. V dropped 6 bases and J dropped 0 bases, with 12 bases sitting between them. The CDR3 is made up of 15 amino acids. In DNA form, the CDR3 reads TGTGCCAGCAGCCGCGACGGACTTAGCAATCAGCCCCAGCATTTT. It yields the protein CASSRDGLSNQPQHF.

The chain links TRBV4-3 to TRBJ2-1; TRBD2 agrees at 7 bases. The V segment lost 0 bases and the J segment 4 bases; nucleotides outside the gene matches: 6. CDR3 size: 16 residues. The germline V gene encodes CDR1 LGHNA and CDR2 YSLEER. CDR3 amino acids: CASSQDAGVAYNEQFF. CDR3 nucleotides: TGCGCCAGCAGCCAAGATGCGGGAGTTGCTTACAATGAGCAGTTCTTC.

This chain joins TRBV4-1 and TRBJ2-1; TRBD2 might be the D (6 bases). The germline V gene has CDR1 MGHRA and CDR2 YSYEKL. The V end was cut by 1 base, the J end by 10 bases, with 14 bases between. This CDR3 is 14 amino acids long. The CDR3 coding sequence is TGCGCCAGCAGCCAAGTAGGAGGGGTATACGAGCAGTTCTTC. This encodes CASSQVGGVYEQFF.

The chain uses TRBV9 and TRBJ2-1; possible D gene TRBD2, 5 bases. Germline CDR1 and CDR2: SGDLS and YYNGEE. This CDR3 contains 12 residues. The V and J ends lost 4 bases and 8 bases respectively, with 10 bases between them. This CDR3 is CASSPTRDEQFF. The CDR3 nucleotides read TGTGCCAGCAGCCCCACTAGAGATGAGCAGTTCTTC. Supplemented by reference TRBV9 and TRBJ2-1, the full variable domain reads DSGVTQTPKHLITATGQRVTLRCSPRSGDLSVYWYQQSLDQGLQFLIQYYNGEERAKGNILERFSAQQFPDLHSELNLSSLELGDSALYFCASSPTRDEQFFGPGTRLTVL.

The chain carries TRBV4-2 and TRBJ2-2; TRBD2 matches at 9 bases. CDR3 length: 17 residues. Germline trimming cut 0 bases from V and 7 bases from J; bases unmatched to any gene: 9. The germline V gene encodes CDR1 LGHNA and CDR2 YNFKEQ. DNA for the CDR3: TGTGCCAGCAGCCAAGATATGGCGGGAGGGCCGATCGGGGAGCTGTTTTTT. It yields the protein CASSQDMAGGPIGELFF.

In this sample, this clone turned up a few times. V usage is TRBV29-1 and J usage is TRBJ2-5, with D perhaps matching TRBD1 (6 bases). The germline V gene encodes CDR1 SQVTM and CDR2 ANQGSEA. Trimming cost V 2 bases and J 1 base, with 14 bases left between them. The length of the CDR3 is 15 residues. The CDR3 loop is CSVEKGTLLQETQYF. CDR3 nucleotide sequence: TGCAGCGTTGAAAAGGGGACACTACTCCAAGAGACCCAGTACTTC.

This clone was counted only a few times. The chain recombines TRBV7-6 with TRBJ2-7; 12 bases are shared with TRBD1. CDR1 is SGHVS and CDR2 is FNYEAQ in the germline V gene. This CDR3 is 15 amino acids long. Trimming cost V 5 bases and J 5 bases; bases outside gene matches: 7. In nucleotides, the CDR3 is TGTGCCAGCAGCCCGAGGGGACAGGGGGCTCACGAGCAGTACTTC. Translating it yields CASSPRGQGAHEQYF.

This chain joins TRBV6-1 and TRBJ1-6; weak D call: TRBD1 (5 bases). Trimming removed 4 bases from V and 4 bases from J, with 14 bases in between. The germline V gene encodes CDR1 MNHNS and CDR2 SASEGT. This CDR3 comprises 16 residues. The CDR3 protein is CASSVGDFNYNSPLHF. For the CDR3, the DNA is TGTGCCAGCAGTGTTGGGGACTTCAATTATAATTCACCCCTCCACTTT.

The chain carries TRBV5-4 and TRBJ2-7, with 10 positions matching TRBD1. Germline V gene data show CDR1 as SGHNT and CDR2 as YYREEE (reference sequence). The CDR3 runs to 16 residues. V dropped 4 bases and J dropped 1; count of bases not matched to a gene: 8. The CDR3 protein is CASSLSPGQGSYEQYF. CDR3 nucleotide sequence: TGTGCCAGCAGCCTCAGCCCGGGACAGGGGTCCTACGAGCAGTACTTC.

This rearrangement joins TRBV12-3 or TRBV12-4 to TRBJ1-4; the D is unclear. CDR3 length: 12 amino acids. V lost 2 bases and J 8 bases, leaving 6 bases between the germline ends. This chain's CDR3 is CASSLSSEKLFF. The DNA of the CDR3 is TGTGCCAGCAGTTTATCCTCCGAAAAACTGTTTTTT.

The chain couples TRBV5-1 to TRBJ2-7; TRBD1 matches at 7 bases. CDR1 and CDR2 (germline): SGHRS, YFSETQ. Unmatched junction bases numbered 5, after V lost 2 bases and J lost 0 bases. The CDR3 loop spans 15 amino acids. Written as DNA, the CDR3 is TGCGCCAGCAGCTTCTGGACAGGCGTCTCCTACGAGCAGTACTTC. Translation: CASSFWTGVSYEQYF.

V gene TRBV5-1 combines with J gene TRBJ1-1; unclear D gene. The germline V gene encodes CDR1 SGHRS and CDR2 YFSETQ. CDR3 size: 15 residues. Trimming took off 2 bases at V and 1 base at J, with 12 bases between the two ends. CDR3 residues: CASSFSGFGNTEAFF. The CDR3 DNA sequence: TGCGCCAGCAGCTTCTCGGGGTTCGGGAACACTGAAGCTTTCTTT.

The CDR3 loop is CASSIGLAELTDTQYF. CDR3 coding DNA: TGTGCCAGCAGCATCGGACTAGCTGAGCTCACAGATACGCAGTATTTT. The chain joins TRBV5-6 to TRBJ2-3; TRBD2 agrees at 8 bases. The germline V gene encodes CDR1 SGHDT and CDR2 YYEEEE. V lost 4 bases to trimming and J lost 2 bases; unmatched junction nucleotides: 9. CDR3 length: 16 residues.

This chain connects TRBV10-3 to TRBJ1-4; 10 bases fit TRBD1. The length of the CDR3 is 14 residues. After removal of 10 bases from V and 6 bases from J, the junction contained 8 bases not matched to a gene. Germline V lookup: CDR1 ENHRY, CDR2 SYGVKD. The CDR3 DNA reads as TGTGCCACTTGCCGCGGGACAGGGGATGAAAAACTGTTTTTT. Protein sequence: CATCRGTGDEKLFF.

This chain links TRBV28 with TRBJ1-1; D gene uncertain. Germline loops: CDR1 MDHEN, CDR2 SYDVKM. V was cut by 1 base and J by 3 bases, with 12 bases left in between. This CDR3 has 15 amino acids. CDR3 nucleotide sequence: TGTGCCAGCAGTTTATCGCACAGTTGGGACACTGAAGCTTTCTTT. Protein product: CASSLSHSWDTEAFF. The entire variable domain, with the rest obtained from reference TRBV28 and TRBJ1-1, is as follows: DVKVTQSSRYLVKRTGEKVFLECVQDMDHENMFWYRQDPGLGLRLIYFSYDVKMKEKGDIPEGYSVSREKKERFSLILESASTNQTSMYLCASSLSHSWDTEAFFGQGTRLTVV.

The J gene is TRBJ2-7, the V gene TRBV20-1; 14 bases are shared with TRBD2. The germline V gene encodes CDR1 DFQATT and CDR2 SNEGSKA (reference sequence). Unmatched junction bases numbered 5, after V lost 3 bases and J lost 1 base. The CDR3 consists of 16 residues. The DNA for the CDR3 is TGCAGTGCTAGTTTGGGGACTAGCGGGAGTTCCTACGAGCAGTACTTC. This gives the protein CSASLGTSGSSYEQYF.

The chain carries TRBV14 and TRBJ1-1, with a weak D call TRBD1 (6 bases). Germline CDR1 is SGHDN and CDR2 is FVKESK. V lost 0 bases to trimming and J lost 4 bases, with 15 bases between them. This CDR3 comprises 16 residues. The DNA for the CDR3 is TGTGCCAGCAGCCAAGAACTGGGGGCGTGGAGCACTGAAGCTTTCTTT. Protein sequence: CASSQELGAWSTEAFF. The full variable domain, its missing parts supplied by reference TRBV14 and TRBJ1-1, is EAGVTQFPSHSVIEKGQTVTLRCDPISGHDNLYWYRRVMGKEIKFLLHFVKESKQDESGMPNNRFLAERTGGTYSTLKVQPAELEDSGVYFCASSQELGAWSTEAFFGQGTRLTVV.

The genes are TRBV5-4 and TRBJ2-7; 10 positions agree with TRBD2. CDR3 length: 16 amino acids. Germline lookup yields CDR1 SGHNT and CDR2 YYREEE (reference sequence). The trim removed 4 bases at V and 3 bases at J, leaving 10 bases unmatched. The CDR3 protein is CASSHIAGGLDYEQYF. DNA for the CDR3: TGTGCCAGCAGCCACATAGCGGGAGGACTGGACTACGAGCAGTACTTC.

By sample fraction, this clone is medium-sized. This chain uses TRBV4-3 with TRBJ1-1; perhaps TRBD1 as D (5 bases). The V end lost 0 bases, the J end lost 5 bases, and 13 bases lay between the germline ends. This CDR3 is built from 15 residues. Germline assignment: CDR1 LGHNA and CDR2 YSLEER. The CDR3 loop is CASSQDPRQLTEAFF. As DNA, the CDR3 is TGCGCCAGCAGCCAAGACCCTAGACAGTTAACTGAAGCTTTCTTT.

The chain joins TRBV5-1 to TRBJ2-1, with TRBD2 identical over 13 bases. There are 16 residues in the CDR3. Unmatched junction bases numbered 5, after V lost 1 base and J lost 7 bases. Germline lookup yields CDR1 SGHRS and CDR2 YFSETQ. CDR3 sequence reads: CASSLTSGRARNEQFF. The CDR3 DNA sequence: TGCGCCAGCAGCTTGACTAGCGGGAGGGCTAGGAATGAGCAGTTCTTC. Complete variable domain (other parts from reference TRBV5-1 and TRBJ2-1): KAGVTQTPRYLIKTRGQQVTLSCSPISGHRSVSWYQQTPGQGLQFLFEYFSETQRNKGNFPGRFSGRQFSNSRSEMNVSTLELGDSALYLCASSLTSGRARNEQFFGPGTRLTVL.

This clone is a singleton in its sample. The rearrangement joins TRBV5-6 to TRBJ1-4, with no clear D. Trimming left V 4 bases short and J 4 bases short, with 14 bases between. The CDR3 covers 15 residues. Germline V CDR1 and CDR2: SGHDT, YYEEEE. In nucleotides, the CDR3 is TGTGCCAGCAGCCTCAACACGGGGAATAATGAAAAACTGTTTTTT. Its translation is CASSLNTGNNEKLFF.

Only a few counts were recorded for this clone. The V gene is TRBV28, the J gene TRBJ1-2; possibly TRBD1 for D (6 bases). V was cut by 2 bases and J by 4 bases, with 17 bases left in between. The CDR3 is 16 amino acids. Germline CDR1 MDHEN, CDR2 SYDVKM. The CDR3 nucleotides read TGTGCCAGCAGTTTACCCGGCGGGGGACACGGCTATGGCTACACCTTC. Residues: CASSLPGGGHGYGYTF.

The chain employs TRBV24-1 and TRBJ2-3; the match to TRBD1 covers 10 bases. V was pared by 3 bases and J by 6 bases, with 11 bases of the junction left unmatched. The CDR3 totals 17 residues. CDR1 KGHDR and CDR2 SFDVKD come from the germline V gene. For the CDR3, the DNA is TGTGCCACCAGTGATACCACCGGGACAGGGGTAAGGGATACGCAGTATTTT. It yields the protein CATSDTTGTGVRDTQYF.

The chain links TRBV5-8 to TRBJ1-1; 7 bases are a match to TRBD1. CDR3 length: 15 residues. V was pared by 1 base and J by 2 bases, with 5 bases of the junction left unmatched. CDR1 SGHTS and CDR2 YDEGEE come from the germline V gene. CDR3 DNA: TGTGCCAGCAGCTTGAGCAAGGGGGCAAACACTGAAGCTTTCTTT. Residues: CASSLSKGANTEAFF.

This chain joins TRBV7-6 and TRBJ2-1, with TRBD2 identical over 9 bases. With V trimmed by 5 bases and J by 4 bases, 6 bases remained unmatched. The CDR3 sequence is 15 residues long. Germline V CDR1 and CDR2: SGHVS, FNYEAQ. CDR3 bases: TGTGCCAGCAGCCTCGGACTAGCGAGTTACAATGAGCAGTTCTTC. Amino acid sequence: CASSLGLASYNEQFF. The entire variable domain, with the rest obtained from reference TRBV7-6 and TRBJ2-1, is as follows: GAGVSQSPRYKVTKRGQDVALRCDPISGHVSLYWYRQALGQGPEFLTYFNYEAQQDKSGLPNDRFSAERPEGSISTLTIQRTEQRDSAMYRCASSLGLASYNEQFFGPGTRLTVL.

The chain recombines TRBV7-6 with TRBJ1-2, with 8 bases fitting TRBD1. The CDR3 consists of 15 residues. CDR1 and CDR2 from the germline V gene are SGHVS and FNYEAQ. The J segment lost 5 bases and the V segment lost 2 bases, leaving 7 bases of the junction unmatched. CDR3 region: CASSLSGGIGYGYTF. DNA of the CDR3: TGTGCCAGCAGCTTATCAGGGGGCATAGGGTATGGCTACACCTTC.

The chain joins TRBV3-1 (or the pseudogene TRBV3-2) to TRBJ1-3; D might be TRBD1 (5 bases). Trimming stripped 0 bases from V and 3 bases from J, with 6 bases between. Germline CDR1 LGHDT, CDR2 YNNKEL (reference sequence). This CDR3 is built from 14 residues. The CDR3 DNA follows: TGTGCCAGCAGCCAAGAGGGGGGTGGAAACACCATATATTTT. It yields the protein CASSQEGGGNTIYF.

The V call is TRBV5-6, the J call TRBJ2-2, with TRBD2 as a possible D gene (5 bases). Deletions cut 0 bases from V and 4 bases from J, with 10 bases between. Germline assignment: CDR1 SGHDT and CDR2 YYEEEE. This CDR3 region has 15 residues. Written as DNA, the CDR3 is TGTGCCAGCAGCTTGGGAGGGTACGGCACCGGGGAGCTGTTTTTT. It is translated as CASSLGGYGTGELFF.